A single sample gave rise to the 16 T cell receptor beta chains below, sequenced in a study of OX40 agonist ivuxolimab in advanced cancers. TCRdb's copy holds only in-frame clones and misses some; the assay was immunoSEQ multiplex PCR. The sample lists around 40,000 clones; 80% to 90% were seen once. The sample in question was CD4+ or CD8+ T cells sorted from blood, obtained in a trial of the OX40 agonist ivuxolimab. The receptor source for this set is an adult with an advanced solid tumor such as melanoma, head and neck, liver or kidney cancer.

The chain carries TRBV18 and TRBJ1-2; D is unclear. The CDR3 runs to 14 residues. The V end was cut by 3 bases, the J end by 8 bases, with 16 bases between. Germline CDR1 is KGHSH and CDR2 is LQKENI. The CDR3 DNA sequence: TGTGCCAGCTCACCTACCCGAGAGGTGAGCGGCTACACCTTC. This encodes CASSPTREVSGYTF.

This clone has a single count. The chain combines TRBV28 with TRBJ2-1, with a weak D call TRBD2 (6 bases). CDR3 length equals 15 residues. Trimming left V 2 bases short and J 2 bases short, with 10 bases between. Germline V gene data show CDR1 as MDHEN and CDR2 as SYDVKM. CDR3 region: CASSLGGDTYNEQFF. CDR3 nucleotides: TGTGCCAGCAGTTTAGGCGGGGATACCTACAATGAGCAGTTCTTC. Together with reference TRBV28 and TRBJ2-1, the CDR3 gives the full variable domain: DVKVTQSSRYLVKRTGEKVFLECVQDMDHENMFWYRQDPGLGLRLIYFSYDVKMKEKGDIPEGYSVSREKKERFSLILESASTNQTSMYLCASSLGGDTYNEQFFGPGTRLTVL.

V and J are TRBV4-3 and TRBJ2-1, with D hard to call. The germline V gene encodes CDR1 LGHNA and CDR2 YSLEER. The germline V and J ends were trimmed by 2 bases and 8 bases, with 13 bases remaining between them. The CDR3 has 14 residues. DNA for the CDR3: TGCGCCAGCAGCCAAAGATCTTCGGTGGATGAGCAGTTCTTC. This codes for CASSQRSSVDEQFF.

On this clone: Other DNA sequences in the sample encode the same CDR3. The rearrangement joins TRBV2 to TRBJ2-7, with D perhaps TRBD1 (5 bases). The CDR3 is 12 residues long. Looked up from germline, CDR1 is SNHLY and CDR2 is FYNNEI. V was trimmed by 6 bases and J by 3 bases, leaving 9 bases between them. The CDR3, as DNA: TGTGCCAGCAGACCCGACAGCTACGAGCAGTACTTC. Translation gives CASRPDSYEQYF.

This rearrangement joins TRBV5-1 to TRBJ2-3, with TRBD2 identical over 7 bases. This CDR3 region has 16 residues. The germline V gene has CDR1 SGHRS and CDR2 YFSETQ. After removal of 0 bases from V and 5 bases from J, the junction contained 9 bases not matched to a gene. The CDR3 loop reads CASSLGTSGGLDTQYF. The CDR3 bases are TGCGCCAGCAGCTTGGGGACTAGTGGGGGGTTAGATACGCAGTATTTT.

The gene calls are TRBV27 and TRBJ1-1; D gene ambiguous. CDR1 and CDR2 (germline): MNHEY, SMNVEV (reference sequence). The CDR3 consists of 15 residues. The V gene lost 5 bases and the J gene lost 0 bases, with 13 bases spanning the gap. The DNA for the CDR3 is TGTGCCAGCAGTCCCGCTGCCAACATGAACACTGAAGCTTTCTTT. Protein: CASSPAANMNTEAFF.

The chain has TRBV7-9 and TRBJ2-3, with D hard to call. CDR3 length: 11 amino acids. Looked up from germline, CDR1 is SEHNR and CDR2 is FQNEAQ (reference sequence). Trimming left V 1 base short and J 6 bases short, with 2 bases between. The CDR3 sequence is CASSLEDTQYF. As DNA, the CDR3 is TGTGCCAGCAGCTTAGAGGATACGCAGTATTTT.

The rearrangement links TRBV10-3 to TRBJ1-6; D not certain. CDR1 ENHRY and CDR2 SYGVKD come from the germline V gene. The CDR3 consists of 13 residues. The V gene lost 6 bases and the J gene lost 4 bases, with 7 bases spanning the gap. The CDR3 reads CAIRTEYNSPLHF. DNA of the CDR3: TGTGCCATCAGAACGGAATATAATTCACCCCTCCACTTT.

This sequence joins TRBV4-1 and TRBJ2-1; 9 bases match TRBD1. The trim removed 4 bases at V and 9 bases at J, leaving 10 bases unmatched. This CDR3 is built from 15 residues. Germline CDR1 is MGHRA and CDR2 is YSYEKL. CDR3 in DNA: TGCGCCAGCAGCCCCCCTGGGGACAGGGCTACTGAGCAGTTCTTC. It yields the protein CASSPPGDRATEQFF.

A few counts support this clone. The chain recombines TRBV6-6 with TRBJ2-5; D remains unclear. The germline V gene encodes CDR1 MNHNY and CDR2 SVGAGI (reference sequence). The CDR3 spans 14 residues. Trimming shortened V by 2 bases and J by 2 bases, and 9 bases separated the two germline ends. The CDR3 DNA is TGTGCCAGCAGTTACGTGGGTGGACAAGAGACCCAGTACTTC. Translated: CASSYVGGQETQYF.

V is TRBV5-1 and J is TRBJ1-2, with 8 nucleotides matching TRBD1. From germline, CDR1 is SGHRS and CDR2 YFSETQ. Losses at the gene ends were 4 bases for V and 5 bases for J; bases not matched to a gene: 4. The CDR3 consists of 13 residues. The CDR3 DNA reads as TGCGCCAGCAGCCGGGGACAGGTATATGGCTACACCTTC. It translates to CASSRGQVYGYTF.

V is TRBV20-1 and J is TRBJ2-1; D uncertain. The CDR3 is 10 residues long. Trimming pared 1 base from V and 8 bases from J, leaving 3 bases between. Germline V gene lookup returns CDR1 DFQATT and CDR2 SNEGSKA (reference sequence). The CDR3 protein is CSARGDEQFF. The CDR3, as DNA: TGCAGTGCTAGAGGTGATGAGCAGTTCTTC.

The rearrangement uses TRBV10-3 and TRBJ2-3, with 8 bases matching TRBD2. After removal of 8 bases from V and 1 base from J, the junction contained 14 bases not matched to a gene. This CDR3 is built from 17 residues. Per germline, CDR1 ENHRY and CDR2 SYGVKD. The CDR3 nucleotides read TGTGCCATCGGGGACATGGGGACTAGTCTAGGCACAGATACGCAGTATTTT. It is translated as CAIGDMGTSLGTDTQYF.

The rearrangement joins TRBV9 to TRBJ2-7, with D unresolved. With 0 bases removed from V and 6 bases from J, the gap between germline ends came to 16 bases. The germline CDR1 and CDR2 sequences are SGDLS and YYNGEE. The CDR3 runs to 15 residues. The CDR3 loop reads CASSVGGTGSVEQYF. The CDR3 DNA reads TGTGCCAGCAGCGTAGGCGGAACCGGGTCGGTCGAGCAGTACTTC.

The chain carries TRBV5-4 and TRBJ2-5; D is perhaps TRBD1 (6 bases). The V gene's germline CDR1 is SGHNT and CDR2 YYREEE (reference sequence). V lost 2 bases and J 2 bases, leaving 13 bases between the germline ends. The CDR3 is made up of 15 amino acids. CDR3 sequence reads: CASSFNREIQETQYF. DNA for the CDR3: TGTGCCAGCAGCTTTAACAGGGAGATACAAGAGACCCAGTACTTC. The entire variable domain, with the rest obtained from reference TRBV5-4 and TRBJ2-5, is as follows: ETGVTQSPTHLIKTRGQQVTLRCSSQSGHNTVSWYQQALGQGPQFIFQYYREEENGRGNFPPRFSGLQFPNYSSELNVNALELDDSALYLCASSFNREIQETQYFGPGTRLLVL.

CDR3 protein: CASSALGDGGTDTQYF. As DNA, the CDR3 is TGTGCCAGCAGTGCTTTGGGCGATGGTGGCACAGATACGCAGTATTTT. The chain has TRBV6-4 and TRBJ2-3; D is ambiguous. The CDR3 loop spans 16 amino acids. V shed 4 bases and J shed 1 base, with 15 bases lying between them. CDR1 MRHNA and CDR2 SNTAGT come from the germline V gene.